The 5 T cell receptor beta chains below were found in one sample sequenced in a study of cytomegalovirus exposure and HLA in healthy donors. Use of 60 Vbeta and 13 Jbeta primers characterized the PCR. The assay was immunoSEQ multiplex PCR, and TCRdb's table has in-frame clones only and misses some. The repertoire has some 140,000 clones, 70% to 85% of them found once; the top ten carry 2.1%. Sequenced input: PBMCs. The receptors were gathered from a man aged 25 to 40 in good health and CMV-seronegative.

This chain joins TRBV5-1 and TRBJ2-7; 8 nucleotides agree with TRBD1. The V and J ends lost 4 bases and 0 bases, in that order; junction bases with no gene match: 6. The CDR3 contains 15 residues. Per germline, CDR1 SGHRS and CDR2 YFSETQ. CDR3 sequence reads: CASSPGQGYSYEQYF. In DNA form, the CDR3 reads TGCGCCAGCAGCCCCGGACAGGGATACTCCTACGAGCAGTACTTC.

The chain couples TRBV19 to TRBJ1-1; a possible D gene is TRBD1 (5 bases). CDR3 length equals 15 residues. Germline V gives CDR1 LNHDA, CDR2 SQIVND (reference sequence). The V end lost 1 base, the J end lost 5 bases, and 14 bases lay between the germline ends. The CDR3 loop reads CASSIGAKGRTEAFF. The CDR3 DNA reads TGTGCCAGTAGTATAGGAGCTAAGGGGCGGACTGAAGCTTTCTTT.

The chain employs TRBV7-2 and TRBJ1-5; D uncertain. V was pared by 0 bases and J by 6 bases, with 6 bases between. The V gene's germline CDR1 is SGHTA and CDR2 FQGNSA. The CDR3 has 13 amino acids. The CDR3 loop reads CASSLAPSQPQHF. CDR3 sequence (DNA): TGTGCCAGCAGCTTAGCCCCCAGTCAGCCCCAGCATTTT.

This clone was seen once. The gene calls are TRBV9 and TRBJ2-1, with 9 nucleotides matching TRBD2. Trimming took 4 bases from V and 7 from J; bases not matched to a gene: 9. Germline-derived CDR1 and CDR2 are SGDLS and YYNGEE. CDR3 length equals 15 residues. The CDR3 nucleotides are TGTGCCAGCAGCATACACGACAGCGGGGGGAATGAGCAGTTCTTC. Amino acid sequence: CASSIHDSGGNEQFF.

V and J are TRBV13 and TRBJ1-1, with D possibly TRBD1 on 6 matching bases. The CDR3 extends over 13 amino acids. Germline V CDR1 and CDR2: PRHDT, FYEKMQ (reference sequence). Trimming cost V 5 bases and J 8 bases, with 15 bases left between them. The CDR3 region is CASSPRDTAEAFF. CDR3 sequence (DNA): TGTGCCAGCAGCCCCCGGGACACCGCGGAAGCTTTCTTT.